A single sample is the source of the 13 T cell receptor beta chains below, sequenced in a study of blood T cell repertoires in COVID-19. The assay was immunoSEQ multiplex PCR, and TCRdb's table has in-frame clones only and misses some. The sample includes approximately 220,000 clones, 84% seen only once; the top ten take about 6.6%. The specimen sequenced was PBMCs or T cells enriched from blood (not recorded which). Receptors were obtained from a woman aged 40 to 55 who had recovered from COVID-19.

This rearrangement joins TRBV7-8 to TRBJ2-7; possible D gene TRBD2, 6 bases. There are 12 residues in the CDR3. The germline V gene has CDR1 SGHVS and CDR2 FQNEAQ. The V end lost 3 bases, the J end lost 9 bases, and 12 bases lay between the germline ends. CDR3 sequence: CASSFAQGGQYV. CDR3 bases: TGTGCCAGCAGCTTCGCCCAGGGAGGGCAGTACGTC.

This clone showed up just a few times. V and J are TRBV19 and TRBJ1-1; D is unclear. The V end was cut by 3 bases, the J end by 5 bases, with 13 bases between. This CDR3 contains 14 residues. Germline CDR1 LNHDA, CDR2 SQIVND (reference sequence). CDR3 DNA: TGTGCCAGTAGTATCTCCCGGGCGGGAACTGAAGCTTTCTTT. It translates to CASSISRAGTEAFF.

Here the CDR3 DNA reads TGTGCCAGCACCGCTTTAGCATCTTTGTCCGATACGCAGTATTTT. Protein product: CASTALASLSDTQYF. The chain combines TRBV9 with TRBJ2-3; D remains ambiguous. CDR1 SGDLS and CDR2 YYNGEE come from the germline V gene. Trimming took off 6 bases at V and 6 bases at J, with 20 bases between the two ends. This CDR3 spans 15 amino acids.

This clone was seen a few times. CDR3 sequence: CASSYPRQGPYNEQFF. CDR3 DNA sequence: TGTGCCAGCAGCTACCCCCGACAGGGCCCCTACAATGAGCAGTTCTTC. The gene calls are TRBV7-2 and TRBJ2-1; 7 nucleotides agree with TRBD1. There are 16 residues in the CDR3. V lost 4 bases, J lost 2 bases, and 8 bases stayed unmatched. CDR1 SGHTA and CDR2 FQGNSA come from the germline V gene.

J is TRBJ2-1 and V is TRBV24-1, with 10 bases fitting TRBD2. The trim removed 6 bases at V and 8 bases at J, leaving 21 bases unmatched. CDR1 is KGHDR, CDR2 SFDVKD, per germline. This CDR3 is built from 19 residues. In nucleotides, the CDR3 is TGTGCCACCAGTTCATCTCGGGGGCTAGCGGGAGCAGGGTTCTATGAGCAGTTCTTC. It translates to CATSSSRGLAGAGFYEQFF.

The gene calls are TRBV29-1 and TRBJ2-3; 7 nucleotides line up with TRBD2. Germline V gene data show CDR1 as SQVTM and CDR2 as ANQGSEA. The CDR3 loop spans 14 amino acids. The V gene end was trimmed by 7 bases and the J gene end by 0 bases; junction bases not matched to a gene: 7. This chain's CDR3 is CSAIGLVSTDTQYF. Written as DNA, the CDR3 is TGCAGCGCCATCGGACTAGTTAGCACAGATACGCAGTATTTT.

This clone was counted a few times. The gene calls are TRBV24-1 and TRBJ2-7; 10 bases map to TRBD1. V lost 0 bases and J lost 2; bases outside the gene matches: 6. This CDR3 comprises 17 residues. In germline, CDR1 is KGHDR, CDR2 SFDVKD. The CDR3 loop reads CATSDLIGQGGTYEQYV. CDR3 in DNA: TGTGCCACCAGTGATTTGATAGGACAGGGGGGAACCTACGAGCAGTACGTC.

The chain uses TRBV9 and TRBJ2-1; 11 bases line up with TRBD2. With V trimmed by 1 base and J by 8 bases, 8 bases remained unmatched. Germline values: CDR1 SGDLS, CDR2 YYNGEE. The CDR3 is 16 amino acids. CDR3 region: CASSVPVAGGPDEQFF. The CDR3 DNA follows: TGTGCCAGCAGCGTACCCGTAGCGGGAGGGCCGGATGAGCAGTTCTTC.

The chain carries TRBV11-2 and TRBJ2-5; 11 bases are shared with TRBD1. V dropped 7 bases and J dropped 0; count of bases not matched to a gene: 7. The CDR3 sequence is 16 residues long. CDR1 and CDR2 from the germline V gene are SGHAT and FQNNGV. Written as DNA, the CDR3 is TGTGCCAGCACTAGACGGACAGGGGGCTACCAAGAGACCCAGTACTTC. It yields the protein CASTRRTGGYQETQYF.

This clone was observed many times. This chain links TRBV24-1 with TRBJ1-2; D may be TRBD1 (6 bases). This CDR3 is built from 17 residues. Germline V lookup: CDR1 KGHDR, CDR2 SFDVKD. Trimming took 4 bases from V and 7 from J, leaving 24 bases between them. For the CDR3, the DNA is TGTGCCACCAGTGACCCTAAACCCATGACAGGCCTTTCTGGCTACACCTTC. Translated, it gives CATSDPKPMTGLSGYTF.

The chain employs TRBV5-6 and TRBJ2-1; D not certain. Germline values: CDR1 SGHDT, CDR2 YYEEEE. The V and J ends lost 5 bases and 7 bases respectively, with 13 bases between them. The CDR3 contains 13 residues. This chain's CDR3 is CASRISPWNEQFF. As DNA, the CDR3 is TGTGCCAGCAGGATCAGTCCGTGGAATGAGCAGTTCTTC.

This CDR3 is CASSLSGGANTGELFF. The CDR3 region has the DNA TGTGCCAGCAGCTTATCGGGGGGCGCGAACACCGGGGAGCTGTTTTTT. The gene calls are TRBV7-7 and TRBJ2-2, with a possible D match to TRBD2 (7 bases). The CDR3 spans 16 residues. Looked up from germline, CDR1 is SSHAT and CDR2 is FNYEAQ (reference sequence). The V end was cut by 2 bases, the J end by 0 bases, with 10 bases between.

V and J are TRBV29-1 and TRBJ2-4; tentatively, D is TRBD2 (6 bases). Trimming removed 3 bases from V and 3 bases from J, with 9 bases in between. The CDR3 is 13 amino acids. In germline, CDR1 is SQVTM, CDR2 ANQGSEA. CDR3 DNA sequence: TGCAGCGTTGAGGGACTGCACAAAAACATTCAGTACTTC. It is translated as CSVEGLHKNIQYF.